This TCR beta chain is from a study of cytomegalovirus exposure and HLA in healthy donors. Whole-study findings and limits: A missense DCLRE1C variant was associated with V- and J-gene trimming of TCR beta chains in a later analysis, and an independent cohort replicated the association.

Use of 60 Vbeta and 13 Jbeta primers characterized the PCR. Only in-frame clones appear in the TCRdb table, and some are missing; sequencing was by immunoSEQ multiplex PCR. The sample holds about 120,000 clones, over 70% seen once. Regarding this clone: Its target is unknown.

Trimming cost V 0 bases and J 5 bases; bases outside gene matches: 8. Germline values: CDR1 LGHNA, CDR2 YSLEER. This CDR3 contains 16 residues. What was sequenced was PBMCs. The chain uses TRBV4-3 and TRBJ2-5; 8 nucleotides match TRBD1. The sequence came from a man aged 18 to 30 in good health and CMV-seropositive. The CDR3 reads CASSQDRWTGRETQYF. Written as DNA, the CDR3 is TGCGCCAGCAGCCAAGATAGGTGGACAGGGCGGGAGACCCAGTACTTC.